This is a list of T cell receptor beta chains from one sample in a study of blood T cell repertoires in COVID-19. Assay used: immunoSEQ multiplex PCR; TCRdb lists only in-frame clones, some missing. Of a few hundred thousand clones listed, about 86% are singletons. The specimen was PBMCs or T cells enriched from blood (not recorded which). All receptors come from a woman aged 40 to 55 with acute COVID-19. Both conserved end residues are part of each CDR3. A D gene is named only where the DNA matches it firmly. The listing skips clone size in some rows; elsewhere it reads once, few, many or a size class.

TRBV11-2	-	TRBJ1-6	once	CASSSLSGTYNSPLHF	TGTGCCAGCAGCTCGCTCTCCGGGACCTATAATTCACCCCTCCACTTT
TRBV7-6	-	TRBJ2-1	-	CASSLAPGNEQFF	TGTGCCAGCAGCTTAGCCCCAGGGAATGAGCAGTTCTTC
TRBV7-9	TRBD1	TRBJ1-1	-	CASSRSPRGARNTEAFF	TGTGCCAGCAGCCGATCACCCAGGGGGGCGAGGAACACTGAAGCTTTCTTT
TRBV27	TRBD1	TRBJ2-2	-	CASSLGTGVPLYTGELFF	TGTGCCAGCAGTTTAGGGACAGGGGTACCGTTGTACACCGGGGAGCTGTTTTTT
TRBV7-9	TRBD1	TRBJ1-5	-	CASSFSPDRGLRGNQPQHF	TGTGCCAGCAGCTTTTCGCCCGACAGGGGGCTCCGGGGCAATCAGCCCCAGCATTTT
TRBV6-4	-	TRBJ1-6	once	CASSVTENSPLHF	TGTGCCAGCAGTGTTACAGAGAATTCACCCCTCCACTTT
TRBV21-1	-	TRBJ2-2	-	CASSKVRQRDRGWTGELFF	TGTGCCAGCAGCAAAGTACGTCAGCGAGACAGGGGCTGGACCGGGGAGCTGTTTTTT
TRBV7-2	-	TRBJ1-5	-	CASSLDLARGQPQHF	TGTGCCAGCAGCTTAGATCTGGCCCGGGGTCAGCCCCAGCATTTT
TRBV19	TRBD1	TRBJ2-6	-	CASSMTGSGANVLTF	TGTGCCAGTAGTATGACAGGGTCTGGGGCCAACGTCCTGACTTTC
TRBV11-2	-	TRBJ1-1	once	CASSLEEMRITEAFF	TGTGCCAGCAGCTTAGAAGAGATGCGGATCACTGAAGCTTTCTTT
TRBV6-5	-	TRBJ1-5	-	CASHLHNQPQHF	TGTGCCAGCCACCTCCACAACCAGCCCCAGCATTTT
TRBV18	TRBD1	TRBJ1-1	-	CASSPLAGTGTRMNTEAFF	TGTGCCAGCTCACCGCTAGCCGGGACAGGAACCCGGATGAACACTGAAGCTTTCTTT
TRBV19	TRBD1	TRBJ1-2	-	CASSITTGALYGYTF	TGTGCCAGTAGTATCACGACAGGGGCCCTCTATGGCTACACCTTC
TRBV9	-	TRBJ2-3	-	CASSQGADTQYF	TGTGCCAGCAGCCAAGGGGCAGATACGCAGTATTTT
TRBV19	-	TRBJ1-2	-	CASSIWGGVDGYTF	TGTGCCAGTAGTATTTGGGGCGGGGTTGATGGCTACACCTTC
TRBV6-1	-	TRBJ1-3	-	CASSEGPTSGVTGNTIYF	TGTGCCAGCAGTGAAGGTCCCACCTCAGGGGTCACTGGAAACACCATATATTTT
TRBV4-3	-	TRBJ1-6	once	CASSQDSRDSLHF	TGCGCCAGCAGCCAAGATAGTCGGGACTCTCTCCACTTT
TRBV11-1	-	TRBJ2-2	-	CASSLPSMRNTGELFF	TGTGCCAGCAGCTTACCTTCGATGAGGAACACCGGGGAGCTGTTTTTT
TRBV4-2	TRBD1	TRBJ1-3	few	CASSQKGAPEGNTIYF	TGTGCCAGCAGCCAGAAGGGGGCACCGGAGGGAAACACCATATATTTT
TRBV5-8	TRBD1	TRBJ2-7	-	CASSVRWQGALSYEQYF	TGTGCCAGCTCCGTGAGGTGGCAGGGGGCCCTCTCCTACGAGCAGTACTTC
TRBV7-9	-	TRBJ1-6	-	CASSPEVRSPLHF	TGTGCCAGCAGCCCCGAAGTCAGATCACCCCTCCACTTT
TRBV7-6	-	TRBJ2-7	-	CASSSQGFDEQYF	TGTGCCAGCAGTTCACAGGGATTCGACGAGCAGTACTTC
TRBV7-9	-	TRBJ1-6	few	CASSPQEGSPLHF	TGTGCCAGCAGCCCCCAGGAGGGGTCACCCCTCCACTTT